A single sample gave rise to the 22 T cell receptor beta chains below, sequenced in a study of blood T cell repertoires in COVID-19 (dated by TCRdb to 2019 to 2021). Libraries came from the immunoSEQ multiplex PCR assay. The table comes from immuneACCESS by way of TCRdb, which keeps in-frame sequences with V and J called. Part of the clones is missing from these tables; in studies checked, under half for an unresolved V gene and the rest for unknown reasons. Within this sample are 81,000 or so clones, with around 94% of them counted one time only. The top ten clonotypes cover under 7.5% of the sample. Source material: peripheral blood. The receptor set was obtained from an older woman with active COVID-19.

The genes are TRBV10-3 and TRBJ2-3; 7 bases line up with TRBD2. Germline assignment: CDR1 ENHRY and CDR2 SYGVKD. V lost 6 bases, J lost 7 bases, and 7 bases stayed unmatched. This CDR3 has 13 amino acids. CDR3 sequence reads: CAIRGGSRNTQYF. In nucleotides, the CDR3 is TGTGCCATCAGGGGCGGGAGCCGTAATACGCAGTATTTT.

The rearrangement joins TRBV3-1 (or the pseudogene TRBV3-2) to TRBJ2-1, with 7 nucleotides matching TRBD2. Germline CDR1 and CDR2: LGHDT and YNNKEL (reference sequence). V lost 4 bases to trimming and J lost 3 bases; unmatched junction nucleotides: 6. The CDR3 loop spans 15 amino acids. The CDR3 nucleotides are TGTGCCAGCAGCCTACGGGGGGTCAGCTACAATGAGCAGTTCTTC. Protein product: CASSLRGVSYNEQFF.

The genes are TRBV23-1 and TRBJ2-7; D might be TRBD2 (6 bases). TRBV23-1 is an open reading frame whose function is uncertain. V lost 8 bases and J lost 3, with 17 bases in between. The CDR3 sequence is 14 residues long. For the CDR3, the DNA is TGCGCCAGCCCCGCCGGGACTCCTAACTACGAGCAGTACTTC. Residues: CASPAGTPNYEQYF.

The gene calls are TRBV6-5 and TRBJ1-4; possible D gene TRBD1, 5 bases. The V and J ends lost 0 bases and 6 bases respectively, with 14 bases between them. The CDR3 consists of 16 residues. The germline V gene has CDR1 MNHEY and CDR2 SVGAGI. The CDR3, as DNA: TGTGCCAGCAGTTACTCTTACCAGGGCGGGGATGAAAAACTGTTTTTT. It codes for CASSYSYQGGDEKLFF.

The chain recombines TRBV28 with TRBJ2-6; D is unclear. The CDR3 has 14 amino acids. Trimming shortened V by 6 bases and J by 0 bases, and 6 bases separated the two germline ends. Germline CDR1 and CDR2: MDHEN and SYDVKM. CDR3 nucleotides: TGTGCCAGCAGCTACTTCTCTGGGGCCAACGTCCTGACTTTC. This encodes CASSYFSGANVLTF.

J is TRBJ2-1 and V is TRBV5-1, with 14 bases matching TRBD2. The CDR3 contains 16 residues. J gave up 9 bases and V 4 bases, and 9 bases lay outside the gene matches. Germline CDR1 SGHRS, CDR2 YFSETQ. CDR3 coding DNA: TGCGCCAGCAGCCCCGGGACTAGCGGGAGAGAGGGTGAGCAGTTCTTC. Translation gives CASSPGTSGREGEQFF. The complete variable domain, with remaining parts taken from reference TRBV5-1 and TRBJ2-1, reads KAGVTQTPRYLIKTRGQQVTLSCSPISGHRSVSWYQQTPGQGLQFLFEYFSETQRNKGNFPGRFSGRQFSNSRSEMNVSTLELGDSALYLCASSPGTSGREGEQFFGPGTRLTVL.

The chain links TRBV3-1 (or the pseudogene TRBV3-2) to TRBJ1-6, with D unclear. This CDR3 is built from 14 residues. Germline CDR1 LGHDT, CDR2 YNNKEL (reference sequence). V lost 4 bases and J lost 5, with 9 bases in between. CDR3 in DNA: TGTGCCAGCAGCCGGGCTGGCGATAATTCACCCCTCCACTTT. This codes for CASSRAGDNSPLHF.

The V call is TRBV6-4, the J call TRBJ1-6, with unresolved D. CDR1 and CDR2 from the germline V gene are MRHNA and SNTAGT. V gave up 3 bases and J gave up 13 bases, with 13 bases separating them. This CDR3 is built from 13 residues. The CDR3 coding sequence is TGTGCCAGCAGTGAAGCGACCGCGAATCCCCTCCACTTT. Protein: CASSEATANPLHF.

The V call is TRBV5-8, the J call TRBJ2-3; TRBD1 matches at 10 bases. CDR3 size: 16 residues. Germline trimming cut 6 bases from V and 3 bases from J; bases unmatched to any gene: 10. Germline CDR1 SGHTS, CDR2 YDEGEE. CDR3 in DNA: TGTGCCAGCAACCAAAACCGGGACAGGGGTACAGATACGCAGTATTTT. Its protein is CASNQNRDRGTDTQYF.

The rearrangement links TRBV5-1 to TRBJ2-1; 14 positions match TRBD2. The CDR3 runs 15 residues. Looked up from germline, CDR1 is SGHRS and CDR2 is YFSETQ. The V segment lost 2 bases and the J segment 6 bases; nucleotides outside the gene matches: 1. In DNA, the CDR3 is TGCGCCAGCAGCTTTGGGACTAGCGGGAGCAATGAGCAGTTCTTC. Translated: CASSFGTSGSNEQFF.

This chain joins TRBV24-1 and TRBJ2-6; D ambiguous. The CDR3 contains 16 residues. CDR1 KGHDR and CDR2 SFDVKD come from the germline V gene. The germline V and J ends were trimmed by 1 base and 0 bases, with 6 bases remaining between them. CDR3 loop: CATSDFTGSGANVLTF. The CDR3, as DNA: TGTGCCACCAGTGATTTCACGGGCTCTGGGGCCAACGTCCTGACTTTC.

The chain joins TRBV29-1 to TRBJ1-5; no firm D call. Germline V gene lookup returns CDR1 SQVTM and CDR2 ANQGSEA. This CDR3 is built from 13 residues. Trimming removed 6 bases from V and 4 bases from J, with 13 bases in between. CDR3 protein: CSVTMGGNQPQHF. The CDR3 DNA is TGCAGCGTCACCATGGGCGGGAATCAGCCCCAGCATTTT.

The chain combines TRBV24-1 with TRBJ1-5, with a possible D match to TRBD1 (6 bases). The germline V and J ends were trimmed by 2 bases and 6 bases, with 10 bases remaining between them. CDR3 size: 14 residues. Germline assignment: CDR1 KGHDR and CDR2 SFDVKD. The CDR3, as DNA: TGTGCCACCAGTGATTCCCAGGGGTTTCAGCCCCAGCATTTT. As protein: CATSDSQGFQPQHF.

The genes are TRBV27 and TRBJ2-2, with 13 bases fitting TRBD2. V lost 4 bases, J lost 7 bases, and 6 bases stayed unmatched. Germline V CDR1 and CDR2: MNHEY, SMNVEV (reference sequence). The CDR3 contains 16 residues. For the CDR3, the DNA is TGTGCCAGCAGTTCCTGGACTAGCGGGAGAATCGGGGAGCTGTTTTTT. This encodes CASSSWTSGRIGELFF.

V is TRBV9 and J is TRBJ2-2, with 8 bases identical to TRBD2. The CDR3 consists of 15 residues. With V trimmed by 4 bases and J by 5 bases, 7 bases remained unmatched. Germline lookup yields CDR1 SGDLS and CDR2 YYNGEE. CDR3 DNA sequence: TGTGCCAGCAGCCTTAGCGGGGTTGGAACCGGGGAGCTGTTTTTT. This sequence encodes CASSLSGVGTGELFF.

This clone was picked up a small number of times. The CDR3 loop is CASSRDRGNQPQHF. Here the CDR3 DNA reads TGTGCCAGCAGTCGAGACAGGGGCAATCAGCCCCAGCATTTT. The rearrangement joins TRBV2 to TRBJ1-5, with 7 bases lining up with TRBD1. This CDR3 spans 14 amino acids. Germline CDR1 is SNHLY and CDR2 is FYNNEI. V trimming: 5 bases; J trimming: 2 bases; junction bases outside the gene matches: 3.

J is TRBJ2-7 and V is TRBV19; 8 bases are shared with TRBD1. The CDR3 contains 15 residues. Germline V gene sequence: CDR1 LNHDA, CDR2 SQIVND (reference sequence). V shed 7 bases, J shed 2 bases, and the junction held 10 bases outside the gene matches. CDR3 DNA sequence: TGTGCCAGTACCTCTCCCGGGACAGGAGCCTACGAGCAGTACTTC. Protein sequence: CASTSPGTGAYEQYF.

The gene calls are TRBV6-2 or TRBV6-3 and TRBJ1-1; D might be TRBD1 (5 bases). This CDR3 spans 12 amino acids. Germline loops: CDR1 MNHEY, CDR2 SVGEGT. Trimming pared 0 bases from V and 8 bases from J, leaving 7 bases between. The CDR3 is CASSYSNREAFF. The DNA of the CDR3 is TGTGCCAGCAGTTACTCAAACAGGGAAGCTTTCTTT.

This chain links TRBV10-3 with TRBJ2-2; D might be TRBD2 (5 bases). The CDR3 consists of 14 residues. Looked up from germline, CDR1 is ENHRY and CDR2 is SYGVKD. V lost 8 bases and J 5 bases, leaving 15 bases between the germline ends. The CDR3 DNA reads as TGTGCCATCCGGTCCCGGGATGATACCGGGGAGCTGTTTTTT. It is translated as CAIRSRDDTGELFF.

V gene TRBV27 combines with J gene TRBJ2-7; D perhaps matches TRBD1 (5 bases). The CDR3 is made up of 15 amino acids. V was pared by 3 bases and J by 0 bases, with 12 bases between. CDR1 is MNHEY, CDR2 SMNVEV, per germline (reference sequence). CDR3 DNA: TGTGCCAGCAGTTTGGCAGGGCGATACTCCTACGAGCAGTACTTC. Its protein is CASSLAGRYSYEQYF.

About this clone: A junction boundary mismatches the germline segment, possibly from a read error. The chain combines TRBV18 with TRBJ1-5, with no clear D. CDR1 is KGHSH, CDR2 LQKENI, per germline. The CDR3 runs 14 residues. The CDR3 reads CASSPAGSNRPQHF. Written as DNA, the CDR3 is TGTGCCAGCTCACCGGCCGGGAGCAATCGGCCCCAGCATTTT. Variable domain in full (rest from reference TRBV18 and TRBJ1-5): NAGVMQNPRHLVRRRGQEARLRCSPMKGHSHVYWYRQLPEEGLKFMVYLQKENIIDESGMPKERFSAEFPKEGPSILRIQQVVRGDSAAYFCASSPAGSNRPQHFGDGTRLSIL.

The chain uses TRBV19 and TRBJ2-1; possible D gene TRBD1, 5 bases. CDR1 is LNHDA and CDR2 is SQIVND in the germline V gene (reference sequence). V lost 5 bases, J lost 0 bases, and 11 bases lay in between. CDR3 length: 15 amino acids. This chain's CDR3 is CASSGYRSSYNEQFF. The CDR3 nucleotides read TGTGCCAGTAGTGGATACAGGAGCTCCTACAATGAGCAGTTCTTC. The full variable domain, in which reference TRBV19 and TRBJ2-1 provide the parts outside the CDR3, is DGGITQSPKYLFRKEGQNVTLSCEQNLNHDAMYWYRQDPGQGLRLIYYSQIVNDFQKGDIAEGYSVSREKKESFPLTVTSAQKNPTAFYLCASSGYRSSYNEQFFGPGTRLTVL.